This T cell receptor beta chain was identified during a study of radiotherapy plus CTLA-4 blockade in lung cancer. Overall study results and limits: TCR clones originating in tumors grew in number in blood after radiotherapy plus ipilimumab.

On this clone itself: Its antigen remains unknown.

Sequencing used immunoSEQ multiplex PCR; TCRdb keeps in-frame clones, though not all of them. The sample includes 84,000 or so clones, over 75% of them seen just once. This CDR3 has 12 residues. The V gene end was trimmed by 7 bases and the J gene end by 6 bases; junction bases not matched to a gene: 4. CDR1 SGHTA and CDR2 FQGNSA come from the germline V gene. The source material was peripheral blood, sampled from a patient treated with radiotherapy plus ipilimumab. This clonotype originated in a human donor with non-small cell lung cancer that progressed on radiotherapy plus ipilimumab. The V call is TRBV7-2, the J call TRBJ1-2; 8 bases fit TRBD1. The CDR3 sequence is CASKRTGNGYTF. The DNA of the CDR3 is TGTGCCAGCAAGCGGACAGGGAATGGCTACACCTTC.